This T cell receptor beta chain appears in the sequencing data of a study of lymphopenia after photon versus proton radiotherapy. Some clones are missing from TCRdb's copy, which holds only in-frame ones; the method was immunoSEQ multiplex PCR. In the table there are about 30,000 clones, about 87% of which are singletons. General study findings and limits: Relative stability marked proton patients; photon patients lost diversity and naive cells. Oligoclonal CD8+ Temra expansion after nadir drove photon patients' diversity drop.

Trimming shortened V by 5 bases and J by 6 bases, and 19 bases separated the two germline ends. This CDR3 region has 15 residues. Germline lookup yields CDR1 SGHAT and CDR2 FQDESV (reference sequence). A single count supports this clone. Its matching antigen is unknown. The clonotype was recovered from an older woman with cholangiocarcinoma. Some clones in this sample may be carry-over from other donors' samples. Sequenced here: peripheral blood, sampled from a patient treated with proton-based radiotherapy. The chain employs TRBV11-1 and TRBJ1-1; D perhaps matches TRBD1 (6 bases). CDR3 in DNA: TGTGCCAGCAGCCAACAGCCGGGGGCCGTGCCTGAAGCTTTCTTT. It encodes CASSQQPGAVPEAFF.